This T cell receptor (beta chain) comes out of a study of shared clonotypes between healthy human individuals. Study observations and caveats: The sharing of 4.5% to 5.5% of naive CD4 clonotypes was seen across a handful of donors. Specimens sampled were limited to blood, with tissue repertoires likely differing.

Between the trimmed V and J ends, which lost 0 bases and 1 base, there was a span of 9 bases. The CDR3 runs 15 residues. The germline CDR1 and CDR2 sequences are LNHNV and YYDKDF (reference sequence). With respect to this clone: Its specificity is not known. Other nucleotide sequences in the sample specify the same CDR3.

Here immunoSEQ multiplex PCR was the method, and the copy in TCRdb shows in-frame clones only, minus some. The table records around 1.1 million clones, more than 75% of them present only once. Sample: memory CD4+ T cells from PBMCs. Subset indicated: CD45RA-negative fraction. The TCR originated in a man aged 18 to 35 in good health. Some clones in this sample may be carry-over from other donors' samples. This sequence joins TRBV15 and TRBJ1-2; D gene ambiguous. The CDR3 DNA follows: TGTGCCACCAGCAGAGATAGGGCGGGTAACTATGGCTACACCTTC. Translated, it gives CATSRDRAGNYGYTF.